The clone carrying this T cell receptor beta chain has just a few counts. No antigen is known for it. Researchers used 5'RACE with constant-segment primers to make TCR alpha and TCR beta cDNA libraries that carry sample barcodes and UMIs. TCRdb redid the calling of the 5' RACE reads with MiXCR, one entry per CDR3 protein. This table holds more than 300,000 distinct CDR3 sequences, around an eighth found once. The sample originates from a study of T-cell memory formation after mild COVID-19. Overall study context: For the most part, TCR clusters were specific to one donor. Broader study findings: Pre-infection memory showed some responding clones, and this suggested that cross-reactive memory joined. Proof of SARS-CoV-2 specificity was absent for the second-wave clones that crested on day 37.

The source is a man between 18 and 29 years old who had mild COVID-19 (a few samples of this study predate the infection). Cell type and time point are not known. Sample: PBMCs or a T cell subset sorted from them (not recorded which).

This CDR3 is CASSHPTGVYEQYF. The CDR3 region has the DNA TGTGCCAGCAGTCATCCGACGGGGGTCTACGAGCAGTACTTC. The chain links TRBV6-2 or TRBV6-3 to TRBJ2-7; D may be TRBD2 (6 bases). From germline, CDR1 is MNHEY and CDR2 SVGEGT. V was shortened by 5 bases and J by 3 bases, with 14 bases between the two germline ends. The CDR3 is made up of 14 amino acids.